This entry describes one T cell receptor (beta chain). Source study methods: Counts of nucleated cells, estimated from reference gene primer amplification, were obtained. TCRdb's copy holds only in-frame clones and misses some; the assay was immunoSEQ multiplex PCR. V, J and clone size are taken as reported in that table, and D and trimming were inferred from the DNA itself. The sample lists fewer than 250,000 clones, around four fifths seen once, with 2.5% to 3% in the top ten. The V segment lost 4 bases and the J segment 0 bases; nucleotides outside the gene matches: 11. CDR3 size: 17 residues. Germline values: CDR1 SGHRS, CDR2 YFSETQ. These data are taken from a study of blood T cell repertoires in COVID-19. Study-wide background: The United States, Italy and Spain provided the acute and convalescent COVID-19 samples. The analysed material was cDNA or gDNA that came from T cells, B-cell-depleted T cells, or PBMCs.

The sequence was collected from a man aged 50 to 59 with active or convalescent COVID-19. Material: peripheral blood. The rearrangement links TRBV5-1 to TRBJ1-1, with TRBD1 identical over 8 bases. The CDR3 is CASSLQHPGQVNTEAFF. CDR3 nucleotide sequence: TGCGCCAGCAGCCTTCAACATCCGGGACAGGTGAACACTGAAGCTTTCTTT.